This TCR beta chain was observed in a study of spatial heterogeneity in lung cancer. Germline assignment: CDR1 MDHEN and CDR2 SYDVKM. V was shortened by 8 bases and J by 3 bases, with 23 bases between the two germline ends. This CDR3 comprises 16 residues. TCRdb processed the 5' RACE reads anew with MiXCR; each CDR3 protein has one entry. The table records more than 95,000 distinct CDR3 sequences, approximately 12% of them present only once. As to time point: blood at routine non-recurrence follow-up after resection. Sequencing of whole RNA from tumor, nontumor lung or frozen PBMC involved no sorting. In its sample, this clonotype was seen a few times.

The source of this sequence is a male donor with early-stage non-small cell lung cancer. The material was PBMCs, obtained at follow-up. V usage is TRBV28 and J usage is TRBJ2-7, with D perhaps TRBD1 (5 bases). CDR3 nucleotide sequence: TGTGCCAGCTTCCCACAACAGGAAGTTCCGTACTACGAGCAGTACTTC. This codes for CASFPQQEVPYYEQYF.